These 10 T cell receptor beta chains share one sample of origin, sequenced in a study of T cells in Graves' hyperthyroidism and ophthalmopathy. Amplified TCR beta CDR3 regions derived from RNA transcripts. First-round RT-PCR with HTBI primers amplified the TCR CDR3 region. Each CDR3 protein gets one entry after TCRdb re-called the multiplex PCR reads with MiXCR. The data show a few hundred thousand distinct CDR3 sequences, 16% seen once. Specimen: blood. All receptors derive from a woman between 40 and 50 years old with Graves' ophthalmopathy.

This chain's CDR3 is CAIARRGTGIYNEQFF. DNA of the CDR3: TGTGCCATCGCCCGCAGGGGCACAGGGATCTACAATGAGCAGTTCTTC. V gene TRBV10-3 combines with J gene TRBJ2-1; tentative D call: TRBD1 (6 bases). Germline-derived CDR1 and CDR2 are ENHRY and SYGVKD. The length of the CDR3 is 16 residues. V was trimmed by 8 bases and J by 3 bases, leaving 20 bases between them.

This clonotype was seen a few times. This chain uses TRBV27 with TRBJ1-2; the D gene is possibly TRBD1 (5 bases). Trimming took 5 bases from V and 4 from J, leaving 17 bases between them. CDR1 and CDR2 (germline): MNHEY, SMNVEV (reference sequence). CDR3 length: 15 amino acids. The CDR3 DNA is TGTGCCAGCAGTCCTACTCCACCAGGGATCTATGGCTACACCTTC. It translates to CASSPTPPGIYGYTF.

This clonotype has just a few counts. The chain employs TRBV4-1 and TRBJ1-2; weak D call: TRBD1 (5 bases). V lost 4 bases to trimming and J lost 8 bases, with 11 bases between them. The CDR3 loop spans 12 amino acids. Germline-derived CDR1 and CDR2 are MGHRA and YSYEKL. The CDR3 sequence: CASSRPGGGYTF. The CDR3 nucleotides are TGCGCCAGCAGCCGACCTGGGGGAGGCTACACCTTC.

V and J are TRBV7-8 and TRBJ2-3; 9 nucleotides agree with TRBD1. The germline gives CDR1 SGHVS, CDR2 FQNEAQ. After removal of 5 bases from V and 3 bases from J, the junction contained 12 bases not matched to a gene. The CDR3 length is 17 residues. Here the CDR3 DNA reads TGTGCCAGCAGCATACTAAGGACAGGGGATCGGACAGATACGCAGTATTTT. Translated: CASSILRTGDRTDTQYF.

This clonotype has ten or more counts. The chain uses TRBV7-2 and TRBJ1-2; possibly TRBD1 for D (5 bases). The CDR3 covers 15 residues. V was cut by 7 bases and J by 6 bases, with 21 bases left in between. Germline V gene lookup returns CDR1 SGHTA and CDR2 FQGNSA. The CDR3 sequence is CASTPPTVPRDGYTF. The CDR3 DNA sequence: TGTGCCAGCACCCCACCGACAGTTCCAAGGGATGGCTACACCTTC.

In this sample, this clonotype turned up many times. The J gene is TRBJ2-1, the V gene TRBV2; a weak D match, TRBD1 (5 bases). CDR3 length: 15 amino acids. Germline CDR1 SNHLY, CDR2 FYNNEI. V lost 5 bases and J 2 bases, leaving 13 bases between the germline ends. The CDR3 region has the DNA TGTGCCAGCAGTCAGACAGCTCCTGCCTACAATGAGCAGTTCTTC. This translates into CASSQTAPAYNEQFF.

This clonotype was seen ten or more times. This rearrangement joins TRBV3-1 to TRBJ1-4; D not resolved. Per germline, CDR1 LGHDT and CDR2 YNNKEL (reference sequence). CDR3 size: 16 residues. V lost 0 bases and J 8 bases, leaving 16 bases between the germline ends. The DNA of the CDR3 is TGTGCCAGCAGCCAAGATAGGACGGTACTTGGGGAAAAACTGTTTTTT. Its protein is CASSQDRTVLGEKLFF. The whole variable domain, filled in from reference TRBV3-1 and TRBJ1-4, reads DTAVSQTPKYLVTQMGNDKSIKCEQNLGHDTMYWYKQDSKKFLKIMFSYNNKELIINETVPNRFSPKSPDKAHLNLHINSLELGDSAVYFCASSQDRTVLGEKLFFGSGTQLSVL.

The rearrangement links TRBV10-3 to TRBJ2-3, with 10 bases that match TRBD2. There are 17 residues in the CDR3. Germline V gene lookup returns CDR1 ENHRY and CDR2 SYGVKD. V shed 8 bases and J 0 bases; nucleotides not matched to a gene: 11. The CDR3 nucleotides read TGTGCCATCCGAGAAATAGCGGGGGGCCTTAGCACAGATACGCAGTATTTT. This sequence encodes CAIREIAGGLSTDTQYF.

This clonotype has more than one count but fewer than ten. The J gene is TRBJ2-4, the V gene TRBV12-3 or TRBV12-4, with D tentatively TRBD1 or TRBD2 (6 bases each). The CDR3 is 16 residues long. The V end lost 6 bases, the J end lost 0 bases, and 15 bases lay between the germline ends. This chain's CDR3 is CASSRSGGEAKNIQYF. The DNA for the CDR3 is TGTGCCAGCAGCAGGTCCGGGGGCGAAGCCAAAAACATTCAGTACTTC.

There are many counts of this clonotype. The V and J genes are TRBV28 and TRBJ2-7; D remains ambiguous. CDR3 length: 14 residues. Germline assignment: CDR1 MDHEN and CDR2 SYDVKM. V was pared by 4 bases and J by 2 bases, with 12 bases between. CDR3 loop: CASSSPLPPYEQYF. CDR3 nucleotide sequence: TGTGCCAGCAGTTCCCCCCTCCCCCCCTACGAGCAGTACTTC.